This TCR beta chain is from a study of cytomegalovirus exposure and HLA in healthy donors. Looking at the study overall: The 110 or so validation repertoires were produced on the same platform as the 550 to 700 repertoires of the first cohort. This was reported in a later analysis. The study, taken as a whole, reports: According to a subsequent analysis, TCR clusters identified in the first cohort showed a tendency to co-occur across the roughly 110 validation repertoires. In vitro confirmation showed three CMV-associated chains to be CMV antigen specific.

The table came from immunoSEQ multiplex PCR; TCRdb's copy has only in-frame clones and leaves some out. The table records some 150,000 clones, about 91% of them present only once. With respect to this clone: What it recognizes is unknown.

CDR1 is SGHAT, CDR2 FQNNGV, per germline. The CDR3 has 18 amino acids. Trimming left V 2 bases short and J 0 bases short, with 20 bases between. The sequence was obtained from a woman in her late teens or twenties in good health and CMV-seropositive. Sequencing input: PBMCs. The chain recombines TRBV11-2 with TRBJ2-7, with D perhaps matching TRBD1 (6 bases). This CDR3 is CASSLIGTASRGSYEQYF. The CDR3 DNA reads TGTGCCAGCAGCTTAATAGGGACCGCCTCCAGGGGCTCCTACGAGCAGTACTTC.